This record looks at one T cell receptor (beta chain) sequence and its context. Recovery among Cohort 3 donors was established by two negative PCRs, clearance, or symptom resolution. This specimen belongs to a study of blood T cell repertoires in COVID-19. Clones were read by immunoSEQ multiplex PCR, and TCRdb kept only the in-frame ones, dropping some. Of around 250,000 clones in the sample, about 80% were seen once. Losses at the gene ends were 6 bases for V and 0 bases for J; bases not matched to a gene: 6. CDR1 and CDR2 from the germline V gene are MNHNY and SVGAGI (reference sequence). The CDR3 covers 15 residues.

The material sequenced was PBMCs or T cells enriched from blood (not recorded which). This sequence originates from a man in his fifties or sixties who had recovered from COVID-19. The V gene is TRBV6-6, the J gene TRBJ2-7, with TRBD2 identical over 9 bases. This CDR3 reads CASSSVAGASYEQYF. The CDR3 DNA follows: TGTGCCAGCAGCAGTGTAGCGGGGGCCTCCTACGAGCAGTACTTC.